The next 17 T cell receptor beta chains were all read from a single sample in a study of regulatory T cells in long-lasting Graves disease. Through Arm-PCR of CDR3 regions and iRepertoire HTBI primers, TCR beta libraries were built. One entry per CDR3 protein, called by TCRdb with MiXCR from the multiplex PCR reads. Among 400,000 to 550,000 distinct CDR3 sequences listed, 16% were seen once. Time point given: newly diagnosed GD, antithyroid drugs for less than 3 months. PBMC RNA was the source of the TCR library. The data were also submitted as part of a second study, on T cells in Graves' hyperthyroidism and ophthalmopathy.

Sample: peripheral blood mononuclear cells (PBMCs), taken at new diagnosis, from a patient treated with antithyroid drugs. These receptors were taken from a woman aged 25 to 39 with Graves disease.

There are many counts of this clonotype. The chain combines TRBV7-6 with TRBJ2-1; 10 bases align to TRBD2. In germline, CDR1 is SGHVS, CDR2 FNYEAQ. The CDR3 sequence is 16 residues long. Trimming cost V 5 bases and J 4 bases; bases outside gene matches: 8. The CDR3 sequence: CASSPSASGSYNEQFF. Written as DNA, the CDR3 is TGTGCCAGCAGCCCCTCGGCTAGCGGGAGTTACAATGAGCAGTTCTTC.

The chain couples TRBV6-2 or TRBV6-3 to TRBJ1-1, with 10 bases that match TRBD1. Trimming at V came to 7 bases and at J to 1 base, leaving 6 bases not matched to a gene. The CDR3 spans 15 residues. Germline V gene data show CDR1 as MNHEY and CDR2 as SVGEGT. CDR3 loop: CASTRDRGSNTEAFF. In DNA, the CDR3 is TGTGCCAGCACCAGGGACAGGGGTTCGAACACTGAAGCTTTCTTT.

J is TRBJ2-5 and V is TRBV29-1, with TRBD2 matching 10 bases. The CDR3 runs to 15 residues. Germline loops: CDR1 SQVTM, CDR2 ANQGSEA. The junction had 8 bases not matched to a gene; V was cut back by 2 bases and J by 5 bases. The DNA for the CDR3 is TGCAGCGTTGAATTACTAGCGGGGACCGGGGAGACCCAGTACTTC. This translates into CSVELLAGTGETQYF.

The chain couples TRBV10-1 to TRBJ2-2; D unclear. Germline CDR1 WNHNN, CDR2 SYGVQD (reference sequence). V gave up 2 bases and J gave up 4 bases, with 8 bases separating them. There are 14 residues in the CDR3. The CDR3 is CASSEGSGTGELFF. The CDR3 DNA is TGCGCCAGCAGTGAGGGCTCAGGCACCGGGGAGCTGTTTTTT.

This clonotype was seen repeatedly, ten times or more. The chain uses TRBV5-1 and TRBJ2-7; no definite D call. V shed 1 base and J shed 5 bases, with 7 bases lying between them. Germline V CDR1 and CDR2: SGHRS, YFSETQ. There are 12 residues in the CDR3. The DNA for the CDR3 is TGCGCCAGCAGCTTGAGGGCCAACGAGCAGTACTTC. Translation gives CASSLRANEQYF.

As for this clonotype: The junction differs from germline at one of its ends, possibly a read error. The chain joins TRBV10-3 to TRBJ2-2; possible D gene TRBD1, 6 bases. The CDR3 contains 12 residues. Germline CDR1 ENHRY, CDR2 SYGVKD. CDR3 protein: CAIRTGTGELLF. The CDR3 nucleotides are TGTGCCATCAGGACAGGCACCGGGGAGCTGCTTTTT.

There are a few counts of this clonotype. The rearrangement joins TRBV2 to TRBJ1-3; TRBD1 matches 7 bases. V was pared by 11 bases and J by 0 bases, with 13 bases of the junction left unmatched. This CDR3 contains 16 residues. CDR1 SNHLY and CDR2 FYNNEI come from the germline V gene. CDR3 loop: CAGSTGTASSGNTIYF. The DNA for the CDR3 is TGTGCCGGGTCAACCGGGACAGCTAGCTCTGGAAACACCATATATTTT.

This clonotype appeared a single time. A much larger clone lies a single base off, so this may be a read error. V gene TRBV18 combines with J gene TRBJ1-5, with D possibly matching TRBD1 (6 bases). The CDR3 has 16 residues. CDR1 is KGHSH, CDR2 LQKENI, per germline. The CDR3 sequence is CACSPPGGEGNQPQHF. CDR3 nucleotide sequence: TGTGCCTGCTCACCACCGGGGGGCGAAGGCAATCAGCCCCAGCATTTT.

This clonotype showed up many times. This chain links TRBV18 with TRBJ2-5, with 7 positions matching TRBD1. The CDR3 extends over 15 amino acids. Trimming cost V 0 bases and J 4 bases; bases outside gene matches: 5. CDR1 is KGHSH and CDR2 is LQKENI in the germline V gene. CDR3 residues: CASSPPQGQRETQYF. In DNA, the CDR3 is TGTGCCAGCTCACCACCGCAGGGACAGCGAGAGACCCAGTACTTC.

This clonotype has more than one count but fewer than ten. V usage is TRBV4-1 and J usage is TRBJ2-1; weak D call: TRBD1 (5 bases). There are 14 residues in the CDR3. CDR1 is MGHRA and CDR2 is YSYEKL in the germline V gene. V was clipped by 5 bases and J by 5 bases, with 13 bases between them. In nucleotides, the CDR3 is TGCGCCAGCAGCACACAGGTGTTTAACAATGAGCAGTTCTTC. This encodes CASSTQVFNNEQFF.

Notes on this clonotype: This sequence may be a read error, since a much larger clone differs from it by one base. The rearrangement joins TRBV7-9 to TRBJ2-1; TRBD2 might be the D (6 bases). This CDR3 has 14 residues. Germline V lookup: CDR1 SEHNR, CDR2 FQNEAQ (reference sequence). The ends were cut back, 5 bases at V and 8 bases at J, with 16 bases in the middle. CDR3 amino acids: CASSRRDFHDEQFF. DNA of the CDR3: TGTGCCAGCAGCCGCCGGGACTTCCACGATGAGCAGTTCTTC.

This clonotype has a count of ten or more. The chain couples TRBV29-1 to TRBJ2-1; the D gene is possibly TRBD2 (6 bases). Per the germline V gene, CDR1 is SQVTM and CDR2 is ANQGSEA. There are 11 residues in the CDR3. V was pared by 3 bases and J by 8 bases, with 8 bases between. The CDR3 is CSVEGGDEQFF. CDR3 sequence (DNA): TGCAGCGTTGAGGGGGGAGATGAGCAGTTCTTC.

This clonotype was observed many times. The chain uses TRBV20-1 and TRBJ2-1, with 9 bases aligning to TRBD2. V lost 5 bases, J lost 10 bases, and 15 bases stayed unmatched. There are 15 residues in the CDR3. Germline V lookup: CDR1 DFQATT, CDR2 SNEGSKA (reference sequence). The CDR3 here is CSAPPSSGDRGEQFF. The CDR3 nucleotides read TGCAGTGCTCCGCCCTCTAGCGGGGATCGGGGAGAGCAGTTCTTC.

V and J are TRBV2 and TRBJ2-7; TRBD2 matches 9 bases. The junction had 19 bases not matched to a gene; V was cut back by 10 bases and J by 0 bases. The CDR3 is 18 residues long. CDR1 is SNHLY and CDR2 is FYNNEI in the germline V gene. CDR3 in amino acids: CATSGAGSPSGASYEQYF. CDR3 DNA: TGTGCCACCTCGGGGGCAGGGAGCCCTAGCGGGGCCTCCTACGAGCAGTACTTC.

This clonotype was seen at least ten times. The chain recombines TRBV28 with TRBJ1-1, with 7 bases identical to TRBD1. The ends lost 4 bases at V and 0 bases at J; junction bases unmatched: 8. Germline V lookup: CDR1 MDHEN, CDR2 SYDVKM. This CDR3 is built from 16 residues. The CDR3 region has the DNA TGTGCCAGCAGTTATTTACCGGGACAGTTGAACACTGAAGCTTTCTTT. Protein product: CASSYLPGQLNTEAFF.

In its sample, this clonotype was seen many times. The V and J genes are TRBV2 and TRBJ1-5, with D possibly matching TRBD1 (5 bases). The CDR3 covers 18 residues. The germline V gene has CDR1 SNHLY and CDR2 FYNNEI. The V and J ends lost 5 bases and 5 bases respectively, with 25 bases between them. Here the CDR3 reads CASSRRPQGTATDQPQHF. CDR3 coding DNA: TGTGCCAGCAGTCGGCGTCCCCAGGGAACTGCCACAGATCAGCCCCAGCATTTT.

The rearrangement uses TRBV18 and TRBJ1-1; TRBD1 aligns across 7 bases. The CDR3 totals 15 residues. In germline, CDR1 is KGHSH, CDR2 LQKENI. Unmatched junction bases numbered 9, after V lost 3 bases and J lost 5 bases. The CDR3 sequence is CASSPRGQSSTEAFF. CDR3 DNA: TGTGCCAGCTCACCGAGGGGGCAAAGTAGTACTGAAGCTTTCTTT.